One sample yielded the 17 T cell receptor beta chains listed below, sequenced in a study of T-cell reconstitution after alpha-beta-depleted transplantation in children. A TCRbeta library incorporating unique molecular identifiers was prepared. TCRdb recomputed calls from the PCR reads with MiXCR, one row per CDR3 protein. The sample consists of approximately 200,000 distinct CDR3 sequences, roughly 15% of them appearing once. Sample: PBMCs from the stem cell graft donor, taken from the stem cell graft. The receptors were sampled from a human donor who donated a stem cell graft to a child with acute lymphoblastic leukemia.

This clonotype has ten or more counts. The chain links TRBV29-1 to TRBJ2-5; 8 bases align to TRBD2. V lost 7 bases, J lost 4 bases, and 20 bases stayed unmatched. The V gene's germline CDR1 is SQVTM and CDR2 ANQGSEA. The CDR3 sequence is 17 residues long. In DNA form, the CDR3 reads TGCAGCGCAAGACGGGCTAGCGGGTCCAAAGGGAGAGAGACCCAGTACTTC. The encoded protein is CSARRASGSKGRETQYF.

Ten or more counts support this clonotype. CDR3 nucleotides: TGCAGCGTTGAGAGTACTAGCGGGAGTAGGAAGACCCAGTACTTC. Amino acids: CSVESTSGSRKTQYF. This chain uses TRBV29-1 with TRBJ2-5; TRBD2 matches at 11 bases. The J segment lost 6 bases and the V segment lost 3 bases, leaving 9 bases of the junction unmatched. The CDR3 runs to 15 residues. Germline CDR1 SQVTM, CDR2 ANQGSEA.

This clonotype was recorded at least ten times. CDR3 sequence reads: CASTNQETQYF. For the CDR3, the DNA is TGTGCCAGCACCAACCAAGAGACCCAGTACTTC. The V gene is TRBV25-1, the J gene TRBJ2-5; D uncertain. Trimming removed 7 bases at V and 0 bases at J, with 3 bases between. Germline CDR1 is MGHDK and CDR2 is SYGVNS. This CDR3 is 11 amino acids long.

This clonotype was counted at least ten times. The genes are TRBV5-4 and TRBJ2-1, with D unclear. This CDR3 spans 15 amino acids. CDR1 is SGHNT, CDR2 YYREEE, per germline (reference sequence). Deletions cut 4 bases from V and 5 bases from J, with 16 bases between. As DNA, the CDR3 is TGTGCCAGCAGCCTCGGGCGATGGGATCACAATGAGCAGTTCTTC. Protein sequence: CASSLGRWDHNEQFF. Full variable domain (remainder filled in from reference TRBV5-4 and TRBJ2-1): ETGVTQSPTHLIKTRGQQVTLRCSSQSGHNTVSWYQQALGQGPQFIFQYYREEENGRGNFPPRFSGLQFPNYSSELNVNALELDDSALYLCASSLGRWDHNEQFFGPGTRLTVL.

Comments on this clonotype: At one end the junction does not follow the germline gene, possibly because of a read error. The V and J genes are TRBV3-1 and TRBJ2-2, with TRBD2 matching 10 bases. Germline V lookup: CDR1 LGHDT, CDR2 YNNKEL (reference sequence). CDR3 size: 16 residues. The CDR3 region is CACSQDLAGVAGELFF. In nucleotides, the CDR3 is TGTGCCTGCAGCCAAGATCTAGCGGGAGTGGCCGGGGAGCTGTTTTTT.

This clonotype was seen many times. The chain carries TRBV12-3 or TRBV12-4 and TRBJ2-3, with D maybe TRBD1 (5 bases). V was pared by 3 bases and J by 0 bases, with 13 bases between. CDR3 length: 16 residues. CDR3 nucleotide sequence: TGTGCCAGCAGTTTTGGGGCTCAACGAAGCACAGATACGCAGTATTTT. This codes for CASSFGAQRSTDTQYF.

This clonotype has ten or more counts. The chain recombines TRBV10-3 with TRBJ2-1; the match to TRBD2 covers 7 bases. Germline loops: CDR1 ENHRY, CDR2 SYGVKD. The CDR3 consists of 15 residues. J was trimmed by 0 bases and V by 3 bases; bases with no gene match: 2. CDR3 in DNA: TGTGCCATCAGTGACGGCGGGGGCTCCTACAATGAGCAGTTCTTC. Translated: CAISDGGGSYNEQFF.

This clonotype was recorded many times. The chain links TRBV5-1 to TRBJ2-3; no firm D call. The CDR3 extends over 14 amino acids. CDR1 and CDR2 (germline): SGHRS, YFSETQ. V was cut by 0 bases and J by 6 bases, with 11 bases left in between. DNA of the CDR3: TGCGCCAGCAGCTTGGTGGGCGACGCCGATACGCAGTATTTT. It codes for CASSLVGDADTQYF. The variable domain in full, with the rest retrieved from reference TRBV5-1 and TRBJ2-3, is KAGVTQTPRYLIKTRGQQVTLSCSPISGHRSVSWYQQTPGQGLQFLFEYFSETQRNKGNFPGRFSGRQFSNSRSEMNVSTLELGDSALYLCASSLVGDADTQYFGPGTRLTVL.

This clonotype occurred many times. J is TRBJ2-1 and V is TRBV5-1; D possibly uses TRBD1 or TRBD2 (5 bases each). V lost 4 bases and J lost 3, with 23 bases in between. The CDR3 loop spans 18 amino acids. Germline V gene lookup returns CDR1 SGHRS and CDR2 YFSETQ. The CDR3 loop is CASSHPSRGGGNYNEQFF. The CDR3 DNA reads TGCGCCAGCAGCCACCCGAGTCGGGGCGGCGGCAACTACAATGAGCAGTTCTTC.

This clonotype was observed at least ten times. This chain connects TRBV5-8 to TRBJ2-1, with D unresolved. CDR1 is SGHTS, CDR2 YDEGEE, per germline. The CDR3 covers 15 residues. CDR3 DNA: TGTGCGCATGTGGATAGGGCAAGATTTTTCAATGAGCAGTTCTTC. Protein sequence: CAHVDRARFFNEQFF.

This sequence joins TRBV20-1 and TRBJ1-1; tentative D call: TRBD1 (5 bases). This CDR3 has 13 amino acids. Germline V gene data show CDR1 as DFQATT and CDR2 as SNEGSKA (reference sequence). The V end was cut by 4 bases, the J end by 1 base, with 10 bases between. This CDR3 is CSATGYGNTEAFF. The DNA of the CDR3 is TGCAGTGCTACAGGGTACGGGAACACTGAAGCTTTCTTT.

This clonotype was detected ten times or more. The chain combines TRBV9 with TRBJ2-2; D ambiguous. The CDR3 consists of 16 residues. The V gene lost 0 bases and the J gene lost 6 bases, with 15 bases spanning the gap. Germline-derived CDR1 and CDR2 are SGDLS and YYNGEE. The CDR3 sequence is CASSVGPGPYAGELFF. The CDR3 coding sequence is TGTGCCAGCAGCGTAGGGCCCGGGCCCTATGCCGGGGAGCTGTTTTTT.

The chain employs TRBV3-1 and TRBJ2-4; TRBD2 aligns across 15 bases. The CDR3 is made up of 18 amino acids. The ends lost 6 bases at V and 5 bases at J; junction bases unmatched: 11. Germline-derived CDR1 and CDR2 are LGHDT and YNNKEL (reference sequence). CDR3 protein: CASSPGTSGRPVENIQYF. The CDR3 bases are TGTGCCAGCAGTCCCGGGACTAGCGGGAGGCCGGTGGAAAACATTCAGTACTTC.

Many counts were recorded for this clonotype. The V gene is TRBV4-1, the J gene TRBJ1-4; D possibly corresponds to TRBD1 (5 bases). Trimming removed 4 bases from V and 7 bases from J, with 19 bases in between. The germline CDR1 and CDR2 sequences are MGHRA and YSYEKL. The length of the CDR3 is 16 residues. The CDR3 sequence: CASSLTGGQGSEKLFF. CDR3 DNA: TGCGCCAGCAGCCTAACGGGTGGGCAGGGCAGTGAAAAACTGTTTTTT.

In its sample, this clonotype was seen many times. The J gene is TRBJ2-7, the V gene TRBV10-3, with a weak D call TRBD1 (5 bases). CDR1 is ENHRY, CDR2 SYGVKD, per germline. The CDR3 is made up of 15 amino acids. V gave up 4 bases and J gave up 2 bases, with 15 bases separating them. The chain's CDR3 is CAISAREVGTYEQYF. CDR3 DNA: TGTGCCATCAGTGCCAGGGAAGTTGGGACCTACGAGCAGTACTTC.

This chain connects TRBV5-1 to TRBJ1-2; perhaps TRBD1 as D (5 bases). Germline CDR1 SGHRS, CDR2 YFSETQ. The CDR3 consists of 15 residues. The ends were cut back, 4 bases at V and 4 bases at J, with 17 bases in the middle. The CDR3 DNA reads TGCGCCAGCAGCCCCCCCCGGGCCCAGGGCTATGGCTACACCTTC. It codes for CASSPPRAQGYGYTF.

This clonotype was detected many times. V gene TRBV20-1 combines with J gene TRBJ2-5, with TRBD2 matching over 8 bases. J gave up 4 bases and V 0 bases, and 10 bases lay outside the gene matches. CDR3 length: 16 amino acids. Germline CDR1 is DFQATT and CDR2 is SNEGSKA (reference sequence). CDR3 sequence (DNA): TGCAGTGCTAGAGATCTAACGGGAGGGTCGCGAGAGACCCAGTACTTC. Protein: CSARDLTGGSRETQYF.